The clone carrying this T cell receptor beta chain was seen only a few times. The antigen is unknown. The authors drew around 11 milliliters of peripheral blood from each donor. This sample is drawn from a study of blood T cells in healthy people across ages. Study-level results: Long-lived and aged donors differed, with more naive CD4+ cells and higher diversity in the long-lived.

For the second PCR, which ran for about 7 to 11 cycles, a sample-barcoded 5' primer and a J-beta primer mix were used. With 12 random nucleotides, a template-switch adaptor tagged each individual cDNA molecule. TCRdb re-called the 5' RACE reads with MiXCR, one entry per CDR3 protein. The sample lists 1.8 million or so distinct CDR3 sequences, roughly two fifths seen once, with more than 20% in the top ten. Trimming took 1 base from V and 4 from J, leaving 8 bases between them. CDR3 length: 14 residues. The V call is TRBV12-3 or TRBV12-4, the J call TRBJ2-1; no definite D call. The source of this sequence is a human donor in good health. The sequenced material came from blood. CDR3 sequence reads: CASSLGSEYNEQFF. The CDR3 nucleotides read TGTGCCAGCAGTTTAGGGTCAGAGTACAATGAGCAGTTCTTC.